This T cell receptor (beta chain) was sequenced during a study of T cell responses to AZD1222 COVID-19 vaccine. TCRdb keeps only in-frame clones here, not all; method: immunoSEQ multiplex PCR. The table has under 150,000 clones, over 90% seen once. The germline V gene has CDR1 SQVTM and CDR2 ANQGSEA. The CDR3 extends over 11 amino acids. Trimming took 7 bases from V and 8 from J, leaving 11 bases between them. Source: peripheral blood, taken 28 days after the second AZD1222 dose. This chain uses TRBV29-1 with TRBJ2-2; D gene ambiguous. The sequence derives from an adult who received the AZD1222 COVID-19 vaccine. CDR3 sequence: CSADIFGELFF. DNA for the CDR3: TGCAGCGCCGATATATTTGGGGAGCTGTTTTTT.